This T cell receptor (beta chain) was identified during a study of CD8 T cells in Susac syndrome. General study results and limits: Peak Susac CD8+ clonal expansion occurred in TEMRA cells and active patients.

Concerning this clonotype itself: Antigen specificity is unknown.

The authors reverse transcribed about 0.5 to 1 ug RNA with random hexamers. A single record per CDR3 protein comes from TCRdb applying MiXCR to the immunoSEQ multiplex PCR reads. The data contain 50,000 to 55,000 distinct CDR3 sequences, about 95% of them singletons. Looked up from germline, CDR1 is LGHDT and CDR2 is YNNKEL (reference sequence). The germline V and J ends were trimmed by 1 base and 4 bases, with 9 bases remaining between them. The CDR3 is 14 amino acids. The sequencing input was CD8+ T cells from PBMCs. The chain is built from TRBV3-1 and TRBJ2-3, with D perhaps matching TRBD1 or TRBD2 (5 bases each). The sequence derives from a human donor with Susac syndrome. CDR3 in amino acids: CASSQVGTSDTQYF. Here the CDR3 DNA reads TGTGCCAGCAGCCAAGTTGGGACCTCAGATACGCAGTATTTT.